The 27 T cell receptor beta chains below all came from one sample that was sequenced in a study of blood T cells in healthy people across ages. A sample-barcoded 5' primer and a J-beta primer mix were used in a second PCR of roughly 7 to 11 cycles. MiXCR was run by TCRdb on the 5' RACE reads, yielding one entry per CDR3 protein. The table shows hundreds of thousands of distinct CDR3 sequences, with 45% to 50% occurring only once. The sequencing sample was made of blood. The receptors derive from a woman aged 55-70 years in good health.

CDR3 in amino acids: CSAPLLAGGRDTQYF. DNA for the CDR3: TGCAGTGCTCCCCTCCTAGCGGGAGGCCGAGATACGCAGTATTTT. The chain has TRBV20-1 and TRBJ2-3; TRBD2 agrees at 11 bases. After removal of 5 bases from V and 5 bases from J, the junction contained 9 bases not matched to a gene. Germline V gene sequence: CDR1 DFQATT, CDR2 SNEGSKA (reference sequence). The CDR3 is 15 residues long.

This chain connects TRBV7-2 to TRBJ2-7; no clear D. The CDR3 runs 14 residues. Germline loops: CDR1 SGHTA, CDR2 FQGNSA. The V and J ends lost 1 base and 2 bases respectively, with 9 bases between them. The chain's CDR3 is CASSLGTPPYEQYF. CDR3 bases: TGTGCCAGCAGCTTAGGGACCCCCCCCTACGAGCAGTACTTC.

On this clonotype itself: This may come from a read error, since a much larger clone is one base off. This chain uses TRBV4-2 with TRBJ2-5; TRBD2 agrees at 10 bases. In germline, CDR1 is LGHNA, CDR2 YNFKEQ. The CDR3 has 14 residues. CDR3 sequence: CARSPLAGEETQYF. The DNA for the CDR3 is TGTGCCCGCAGCCCCCTAGCGGGAGAAGAGACCCAGTACTTC.

This rearrangement joins TRBV5-6 to TRBJ1-5, with D perhaps TRBD1 (5 bases). Trimming cost V 2 bases and J 3 bases, with 12 bases left between them. CDR1 SGHDT and CDR2 YYEEEE come from the germline V gene. There are 15 residues in the CDR3. CDR3 in amino acids: CASSLAGLTNQPQHF. The CDR3 nucleotides read TGTGCCAGCAGCTTAGCGGGACTTACCAATCAGCCCCAGCATTTT.

The chain links TRBV11-2 to TRBJ2-5, with D maybe TRBD1 (6 bases). The length of the CDR3 is 14 residues. Trimming took 5 bases from V and 7 from J, leaving 17 bases between them. Germline V gene data show CDR1 as SGHAT and CDR2 as FQNNGV. CDR3 DNA sequence: TGTGCCAGCAGCACCCTACAGGGATATGGGACCCAGTACTTC. Its protein is CASSTLQGYGTQYF.

In its sample, this clonotype was seen many times. CDR3 loop: CASSQGLFGFRRNTEAFF. The CDR3 DNA reads as TGCGCCAGCAGCCAAGGGCTTTTTGGGTTTCGCCGGAACACTGAAGCTTTCTTT. The chain employs TRBV4-1 and TRBJ1-1; D remains ambiguous. The CDR3 spans 18 residues. V was cut by 1 base and J by 1 base, with 19 bases left in between. The germline V gene has CDR1 MGHRA and CDR2 YSYEKL.

This clonotype was recorded a few times. This chain joins TRBV7-9 and TRBJ2-1; 11 bases are shared with TRBD2. Per germline, CDR1 SEHNR and CDR2 FQNEAQ (reference sequence). V trimming: 5 bases; J trimming: 6 bases; junction bases outside the gene matches: 3. This CDR3 spans 14 amino acids. The DNA of the CDR3 is TGTGCCAGCAGCACTAGCGGGAGCCTCAATGAGCAGTTCTTC. It yields the protein CASSTSGSLNEQFF. The variable domain in full, completed from reference TRBV7-9 and TRBJ2-1, reads DTGVSQNPRHKITKRGQNVTFRCDPISEHNRLYWYRQTLGQGPEFLTYFQNEAQLEKSRLLSDRFSAERPKGSFSTLEIQRTEQGDSAMYLCASSTSGSLNEQFFGPGTRLTVL.

The chain has TRBV20-1 and TRBJ1-5, with 8 bases lining up with TRBD1. With 5 bases clipped from V and 4 bases from J, the junction kept 10 bases outside the gene matches. CDR1 and CDR2 (germline): DFQATT, SNEGSKA (reference sequence). There are 15 residues in the CDR3. CDR3 in amino acids: CSAGPTGATNQPQHF. CDR3 bases: TGCAGTGCTGGTCCGACAGGGGCTACGAATCAGCCCCAGCATTTT.

This clonotype was picked up a small number of times. The chain employs TRBV4-3 and TRBJ2-6, with a weak D call TRBD1 (6 bases). Germline loops: CDR1 LGHNA, CDR2 YSLEER. CDR3 length: 18 amino acids. The germline V and J ends were trimmed by 1 base and 0 bases, with 13 bases remaining between them. The CDR3, as DNA: TGCGCCAGCAGCCAAGGATACCCAGGGGCCTCTGGGGCCAACGTCCTGACTTTC. Translation gives CASSQGYPGASGANVLTF.

A few counts support this clonotype. This chain connects TRBV7-9 to TRBJ1-1; D might be TRBD1 (6 bases). From germline, CDR1 is SEHNR and CDR2 FQNEAQ (reference sequence). V gave up 5 bases and J gave up 7 bases, with 17 bases separating them. CDR3 size: 14 residues. Here the CDR3 DNA reads TGTGCCAGCAGCAGCTTATACGGACAGAATGAAGCTTTCTTT. Translated, it gives CASSSLYGQNEAFF.

The V call is TRBV5-1, the J call TRBJ1-2; tentative D call: TRBD1 (6 bases). CDR1 and CDR2 from the germline V gene are SGHRS and YFSETQ. This CDR3 region has 14 residues. Trimming removed 4 bases from V and 3 bases from J, with 13 bases in between. The CDR3 DNA sequence: TGCGCCAGCAGCGACTGGACAGCTGACTATGGCTACACCTTC. This encodes CASSDWTADYGYTF.

J is TRBJ1-6 and V is TRBV10-3; tentative D call: TRBD1 (5 bases). V gave up 3 bases and J gave up 8 bases, with 11 bases separating them. Germline assignment: CDR1 ENHRY and CDR2 SYGVKD. The CDR3 is 14 amino acids. CDR3 sequence (DNA): TGTGCCATCAGTGAACTGGGGGAGGATTCACCCCTCCACTTT. This translates into CAISELGEDSPLHF.

V is TRBV6-6 and J is TRBJ2-7; 7 positions match TRBD1. CDR1 is MNHNY and CDR2 is SVGAGI in the germline V gene (reference sequence). The V gene end was trimmed by 11 bases and the J gene end by 0 bases; junction bases not matched to a gene: 7. This CDR3 has 13 amino acids. Here the CDR3 DNA reads TGTGCCGCCTCGTGGACAGGCTCCTACGAGCAGTACTTC. Translated, it gives CAASWTGSYEQYF.

The V and J genes are TRBV20-1 and TRBJ2-3; no reliable D call. The V end lost 0 bases, the J end lost 4 bases, and 11 bases lay between the germline ends. From germline, CDR1 is DFQATT and CDR2 SNEGSKA (reference sequence). This CDR3 is built from 14 residues. The CDR3 is CSARDWRLPDTQYF. CDR3 coding DNA: TGCAGTGCTAGAGATTGGAGATTACCAGATACGCAGTATTTT.

The chain combines TRBV3-1 with TRBJ2-3, with 13 bases matching TRBD2. Germline V CDR1 and CDR2: LGHDT, YNNKEL (reference sequence). The J segment lost 0 bases and the V segment lost 2 bases, leaving 2 bases of the junction unmatched. The CDR3 length is 17 residues. The CDR3 DNA reads as TGTGCCAGCAGCCAACCGGGACTAGCGGGGAGCACAGATACGCAGTATTTT. Protein sequence: CASSQPGLAGSTDTQYF.

This clonotype has only a few counts. The chain employs TRBV20-1 and TRBJ2-3; no clear D. This CDR3 region has 12 residues. CDR1 is DFQATT and CDR2 is SNEGSKA in the germline V gene (reference sequence). Trimming pared 7 bases from V and 2 bases from J, leaving 10 bases between. The CDR3: CSVQTSTDTQYF. The CDR3 DNA follows: TGCAGTGTCCAAACCTCCACAGATACGCAGTATTTT.

The chain uses TRBV3-1 and TRBJ2-7; D assignment may be TRBD1 or TRBD2 (5 bases each). Germline V gene sequence: CDR1 LGHDT, CDR2 YNNKEL (reference sequence). The CDR3 has 16 amino acids. V was pared by 4 bases and J by 2 bases, with 18 bases between. Written as DNA, the CDR3 is TGTGCCAGCAGCCCAGCCACCGGGAAGGGACCCTACGAGCAGTACTTC. This gives the protein CASSPATGKGPYEQYF.

The chain carries TRBV20-1 and TRBJ1-5; D gene uncertain. The CDR3 runs to 16 residues. Trimming removed 3 bases at V and 0 bases at J, with 15 bases between. CDR1 and CDR2 (germline): DFQATT, SNEGSKA (reference sequence). The CDR3 DNA is TGCAGTGCTAGCGACCATAAGGATTATAGCAATCAGCCCCAGCATTTT. Translation: CSASDHKDYSNQPQHF.

Only a few counts were recorded for this clonotype. The chain carries TRBV25-1 and TRBJ1-5; no definite D call. This CDR3 contains 14 residues. Germline lookup yields CDR1 MGHDK and CDR2 SYGVNS. V gave up 3 bases and J gave up 7 bases, with 13 bases separating them. DNA of the CDR3: TGTGCCAGCAGTGAGACCTTCACGGAGCAGCCCCAGCATTTT. Its translation is CASSETFTEQPQHF.

Turning to this clonotype: A much bigger clone sits one base away, suggesting this may be a read error. The chain is built from TRBV12-3 or TRBV12-4 and TRBJ1-5; 10 bases align to TRBD1. This CDR3 is 15 amino acids long. With 6 bases clipped from V and 2 bases from J, the junction kept 4 bases outside the gene matches. The CDR3 sequence: CASRVGTGGNQPQHF. The CDR3 DNA is TGTGCCAGCAGGGTAGGGACAGGGGGCAATCAGCCCCAGCATTTT.

The chain couples TRBV5-8 to TRBJ1-2; D is undetermined. V dropped 4 bases and J dropped 4 bases, with 11 bases sitting between them. This CDR3 comprises 13 residues. Per germline, CDR1 SGHTS and CDR2 YDEGEE. The CDR3 region is CASSPQILYGYTF. The CDR3 coding sequence is TGTGCCAGCAGCCCCCAGATTCTCTATGGCTACACCTTC. Based on the CDR3 plus reference TRBV5-8 and TRBJ1-2, the full variable domain is EAGVTQSPTHLIKTRGQQATLRCSPISGHTSVYWYQQALGLGLQFLLWYDEGEERNRGNFPPRFSGRQFPNYSSELNVNALELEDSALYLCASSPQILYGYTFGSGTRLTVV.

The chain is built from TRBV28 and TRBJ2-7; D perhaps matches TRBD1 (6 bases). There are 13 residues in the CDR3. The V gene's germline CDR1 is MDHEN and CDR2 SYDVKM. Trimming shortened V by 7 bases and J by 2 bases, and 12 bases separated the two germline ends. CDR3 sequence (DNA): TGTGCCAGCACTTCGACAGGCCCCTACGAGCAGTACTTC. Amino acid sequence: CASTSTGPYEQYF.

The chain joins TRBV27 to TRBJ2-7, with D maybe TRBD2 (5 bases). Per the germline V gene, CDR1 is MNHEY and CDR2 is SMNVEV (reference sequence). Trimming took off 2 bases at V and 3 bases at J, with 17 bases between the two ends. CDR3 length: 16 residues. The CDR3 reads CASSLAEGRELYEQYF. CDR3 nucleotide sequence: TGTGCCAGCAGTTTAGCCGAGGGCCGAGAGCTCTACGAGCAGTACTTC.

This chain uses TRBV7-2 with TRBJ2-5; 11 bases match TRBD2. Trimming removed 6 bases from V and 3 bases from J; junction bases left unmatched: 3. The CDR3 contains 14 residues. Germline V gene data show CDR1 as SGHTA and CDR2 as FQGNSA. This chain's CDR3 is CASRIAGGEETQYF. The CDR3 coding sequence is TGTGCCAGCAGAATAGCGGGAGGGGAAGAGACCCAGTACTTC.

The chain links TRBV5-1 to TRBJ2-1; 8 nucleotides align to TRBD2. This CDR3 comprises 17 residues. Germline-derived CDR1 and CDR2 are SGHRS and YFSETQ. V lost 1 base, J lost 5 bases, and 11 bases stayed unmatched. The chain's CDR3 is CASSLPQTSGGDNEQFF. Written as DNA, the CDR3 is TGCGCCAGCAGCTTGCCGCAAACTAGCGGAGGGGACAATGAGCAGTTCTTC.

The chain carries TRBV20-1 and TRBJ2-3; no definite D call. V gave up 3 bases and J gave up 0 bases, with 7 bases separating them. The CDR3 extends over 13 amino acids. Per germline, CDR1 DFQATT and CDR2 SNEGSKA (reference sequence). The CDR3 here is CSARTVSTDTQYF. The CDR3 nucleotides read TGCAGTGCTAGGACCGTTAGCACAGATACGCAGTATTTT.

The gene calls are TRBV6-2 or TRBV6-3 and TRBJ1-1; unclear D gene. V was cut by 6 bases and J by 6 bases, with 11 bases left in between. This CDR3 contains 12 residues. Germline lookup yields CDR1 MNHEY and CDR2 SVGEGT. CDR3 sequence: CASSLDTPEAFF. Here the CDR3 DNA reads TGTGCCAGCAGCCTAGACACTCCTGAAGCTTTCTTT.